This T cell receptor (beta chain) was documented in a study of T cells after posttransplantation cyclophosphamide. The repertoire was sequenced with immunoSEQ multiplex PCR; TCRdb's copy has only in-frame clones and lacks some. The data contain some 14,000 clones, roughly four fifths of them seen just once; the ten biggest clones take up approximately 1.2%. Trimming left V 1 base short and J 13 bases short, with 7 bases between. CDR3 length: 11 amino acids. The germline V gene has CDR1 SEHNR and CDR2 FQNEAQ (reference sequence). The J gene is TRBJ1-4, the V gene TRBV7-9; no definite D call. The clonotype originates from a man aged 45-65 years. The sample was memory CD4+ T cells sorted from PBMCs. CDR3 nucleotides: TGTGCCAGCAGCTTAGGAGGGAGACTGTTTTTT. This gives the protein CASSLGGRLFF.